This T cell receptor beta chain was identified in a study of shared clonotypes between healthy human individuals. The healthy adult donors were HIV-negative and reported no recent acute infections or vaccinations. Unsorted PBMCs provided DNA that was sequenced on ten immunoSEQ deep assay plates. Sequencing used immunoSEQ multiplex PCR; TCRdb keeps in-frame clones, though not all of them. The sample has roughly 480,000 clones, 79% seen once. Germline V gene sequence: CDR1 SQVTM, CDR2 ANQGSEA. V was pared by 7 bases and J by 1 base, with 9 bases of the junction left unmatched. The CDR3 consists of 14 residues.

The sample taken for sequencing was PBMCs. The V call is TRBV29-1, the J call TRBJ2-5; 7 bases are shared with TRBD2. This clonotype was obtained from a woman aged 40-49 years in good health. Some clones in this sample may be carry-over from other donors' samples. The DNA of the CDR3 is TGCAGCGCCCGACTAGCTCCCTTCCAAGAGACCCAGTACTTC. It codes for CSARLAPFQETQYF.